Below are 26 T cell receptor beta chains sequenced from a single sample in a study of read filtering for tumor transcriptome and immune sequencing. Molecular barcoded adaptors covering alpha/delta and beta/gamma chains were used on around 400 ng RNA. TCRdb passed the reads through MiXCR, listing each CDR3 protein once. There are about 24,000 distinct CDR3 sequences in the sample; roughly 22% occur only once, and about half lies in the top ten. Sequenced: a population of CD138-negative cells sorted from bone marrow. The receptors were gathered from a donor over 35 with multiple myeloma.

This clonotype was counted many times. The V gene is TRBV29-1, the J gene TRBJ1-1; 10 positions agree with TRBD1. Germline lookup yields CDR1 SQVTM and CDR2 ANQGSEA. The CDR3 totals 14 residues. V trimming: 6 bases; J trimming: 0 bases; junction bases outside the gene matches: 4. Here the CDR3 reads CSVGQGSMNTEAFF. CDR3 in DNA: TGCAGCGTGGGACAGGGGTCTATGAACACTGAAGCTTTCTTT.

Only one count was recorded for this clonotype. A much larger clone sits a single nucleotide away, making a read error possible. No conserved phenylalanine or tryptophan is present at the end of the CDR3, so a read error is the likely explanation. This chain joins TRBV12-3 or TRBV12-4 and TRBJ2-1; the D gene is possibly TRBD1 (5 bases). V lost 6 bases to trimming and J lost 6 bases, with 18 bases between them. The CDR3 extends over 15 amino acids. This CDR3 reads CASSSQGSLLNEQFL. The CDR3 region has the DNA TGTGCCAGCAGCTCTCAGGGATCACTACTCAATGAGCAGTTCCTC.

This clonotype was picked up a small number of times. DNA for the CDR3: TGTGCCAGCTCACCACCAGGGACCTCCTACGAGCAGTACTTC. Translation: CASSPPGTSYEQYF. This chain connects TRBV18 to TRBJ2-7; D tentatively reads TRBD1 or TRBD2 (5 bases each). Deletions cut 0 bases from V and 0 bases from J, with 6 bases between. Germline loops: CDR1 KGHSH, CDR2 LQKENI. The CDR3 extends over 14 amino acids.

V is TRBV11-1 and J is TRBJ2-2; tentative D call: TRBD1 (5 bases). This CDR3 contains 15 residues. With 8 bases removed from V and 1 base from J, the gap between germline ends came to 14 bases. Germline CDR1 and CDR2: SGHAT and FQDESV (reference sequence). CDR3 nucleotides: TGTGCCAGCTGCCACATCGGACAGAACACCGGGGAGCTGTTTTTT. It codes for CASCHIGQNTGELFF.

This clonotype was recorded at least ten times. The chain joins TRBV7-2 to TRBJ2-7, with D possibly being TRBD1 (5 bases). Germline V gene lookup returns CDR1 SGHTA and CDR2 FQGNSA. V lost 3 bases to trimming and J lost 4 bases, with 10 bases between them. This CDR3 contains 13 residues. Here the CDR3 reads CASSLGRQYEQYF. CDR3 sequence (DNA): TGTGCCAGCAGCTTGGGGCGACAGTACGAGCAGTACTTC.

The gene calls are TRBV3-1 and TRBJ1-5, with D possibly TRBD1 on 6 matching bases. Looked up from germline, CDR1 is LGHDT and CDR2 is YNNKEL (reference sequence). CDR3 length: 16 amino acids. Trimming removed 1 base from V and 7 bases from J, with 17 bases in between. The CDR3 spells CASSQGRGGRGQPQHF. Here the CDR3 DNA reads TGTGCCAGCAGCCAAGGGAGAGGGGGGAGGGGGCAGCCCCAGCATTTT. Using reference TRBV3-1 and TRBJ1-5 for the parts outside the CDR3, the full variable domain is DTAVSQTPKYLVTQMGNDKSIKCEQNLGHDTMYWYKQDSKKFLKIMFSYNNKELIINETVPNRFSPKSPDKAHLNLHINSLELGDSAVYFCASSQGRGGRGQPQHFGDGTRLSIL.

In the case of this clonotype: A read error may produce the germline difference seen at one junction end. The gene calls are TRBV3-1 and TRBJ2-3, with D perhaps TRBD1 or TRBD2 (5 bases each). The CDR3 contains 16 residues. In germline, CDR1 is LGHDT, CDR2 YNNKEL (reference sequence). Written as DNA, the CDR3 is TGTACCAGCAGCCAGGGCCGTACTAGAAGCACAGATACGCAGTATTTT. This sequence encodes CTSSQGRTRSTDTQYF.

This clonotype was seen a few times. The chain is built from TRBV19 and TRBJ1-5; TRBD1 matches at 7 bases. V lost 3 bases, J lost 7 bases, and 9 bases stayed unmatched. CDR3 length equals 15 residues. In germline, CDR1 is LNHDA, CDR2 SQIVND (reference sequence). The CDR3 coding sequence is TGTGCCAGTAGTATTTCTACAGGGGTAGGGCAGCCCCAGCATTTT. This sequence encodes CASSISTGVGQPQHF.

A note on this clonotype: A much larger clone differs by one base, so this may be a read error. The chain recombines TRBV20-1 with TRBJ2-3; 11 nucleotides agree with TRBD2. The CDR3 sequence is 14 residues long. V lost 5 bases to trimming and J lost 4 bases; unmatched junction nucleotides: 5. Germline V lookup: CDR1 DFQATT, CDR2 SNEGSKA (reference sequence). The DNA of the CDR3 is TGCAGTGCTTTAGCGGGGGGGCGACCAGATACGCAGTATTTT. This codes for CSALAGGRPDTQYF.

This clonotype came up a few times. This chain links TRBV13 with TRBJ2-5; 7 bases fit TRBD2. Germline assignment: CDR1 PRHDT and CDR2 FYEKMQ (reference sequence). J lost 5 bases, V lost 2 bases, and 8 bases had no gene match. The CDR3 spans 15 residues. The CDR3 is CASSLSEWGGETQYF. Written as DNA, the CDR3 is TGTGCCAGCAGCTTATCCGAGTGGGGAGGGGAGACCCAGTACTTC.

In this sample, this clonotype turned up many times. V gene TRBV12-5 combines with J gene TRBJ2-1; TRBD2 matches at 7 bases. After removal of 0 bases from V and 3 bases from J, the junction contained 23 bases not matched to a gene. The CDR3 extends over 22 amino acids. Germline-derived CDR1 and CDR2 are LGHNT and FRNRAP. The CDR3 region is CASGLVSRGLVIPQNVYNEQFF. Here the CDR3 DNA reads TGTGCTAGTGGTTTGGTAAGCAGAGGACTAGTTATTCCCCAAAACGTCTACAATGAGCAGTTCTTC.

This clonotype has at least ten counts. The chain joins TRBV2 to TRBJ1-2; D gene unclear. V shed 7 bases and J shed 6 bases, with 12 bases lying between them. Germline CDR1 SNHLY, CDR2 FYNNEI. The CDR3 is 12 residues long. The CDR3 reads CASNRKEDGYTF. The CDR3, as DNA: TGTGCCAGCAATCGGAAGGAGGATGGCTACACCTTC.

This clonotype was seen at least ten times. In nucleotides, the CDR3 is TGTGCCAGCAGCTTAAAGGGGGCGACTGAAGCTTTCTTT. Translated, it gives CASSLKGATEAFF. This chain joins TRBV7-9 and TRBJ1-1, with 7 bases identical to TRBD1. CDR3 length equals 13 residues. From germline, CDR1 is SEHNR and CDR2 FQNEAQ (reference sequence). V lost 2 bases and J lost 5; bases outside the gene matches: 2.

This clonotype was recorded many times. The chain is built from TRBV11-3 and TRBJ2-1; D not certain. Germline CDR1 SGHNT, CDR2 YENEEA. The CDR3 loop spans 12 amino acids. Between the trimmed V and J ends, which lost 5 bases and 6 bases, there was a span of 8 bases. Written as DNA, the CDR3 is TGTGCCAGCAGCCCTAATCCCAATGAGCAGTTCTTC. Translating gives CASSPNPNEQFF.

The rearrangement links TRBV7-2 to TRBJ2-1; tentatively, D is TRBD2 (6 bases). CDR3 length: 17 amino acids. Germline CDR1 SGHTA, CDR2 FQGNSA. The V and J ends lost 2 bases and 6 bases respectively, with 20 bases between them. In DNA form, the CDR3 reads TGTGCCAGCAGCTTACGGACTGACGGGGGACCCCGCAATGAGCAGTTCTTC. It is translated as CASSLRTDGGPRNEQFF.

Concerning this clonotype: Lacking the conserved final phenylalanine or tryptophan, this CDR3 likely reflects a read error. This rearrangement joins TRBV12-3 or TRBV12-4 to TRBJ2-7, with 11 positions matching TRBD1. The length of the CDR3 is 18 residues. After removal of 6 bases from V and 4 bases from J, the junction contained 17 bases not matched to a gene. The DNA of the CDR3 is TGTGCCAGCAGCCAAACCAATACCCGGACAGGGGGCGTGTACGAGCAGTACCTC. It encodes CASSQTNTRTGGVYEQYL.

This chain uses TRBV19 with TRBJ2-1, with 8 bases matching TRBD2. The CDR3 has 12 amino acids. Germline-derived CDR1 and CDR2 are LNHDA and SQIVND (reference sequence). Losses at the gene ends were 8 bases for V and 7 bases for J; bases not matched to a gene: 4. CDR3 nucleotide sequence: TGTGCCAGTTATGGCGGGGGGAATGAGCAGTTCTTC. It encodes CASYGGGNEQFF.

This clonotype was recorded many times. The genes are TRBV29-1 and TRBJ2-1; D not resolved. The CDR3 is 11 amino acids. V was trimmed by 8 bases and J by 8 bases, leaving 13 bases between them. Per the germline V gene, CDR1 is SQVTM and CDR2 is ANQGSEA. This CDR3 reads CSTNLVDEQFF. Written as DNA, the CDR3 is TGCAGCACCAACCTTGTGGATGAGCAGTTCTTC.

The chain employs TRBV14 and TRBJ1-4, with a possible D match to TRBD1 (5 bases). This CDR3 region has 15 residues. CDR1 and CDR2 (germline): SGHDN, FVKESK. Trimming removed 4 bases from V and 8 bases from J, with 17 bases in between. The CDR3 spells CASSPPFQGEEKLFF. The DNA of the CDR3 is TGTGCCAGCAGCCCCCCGTTTCAGGGAGAAGAAAAACTGTTTTTT.

This clonotype was found many times. The rearrangement links TRBV10-3 to TRBJ2-1; 8 bases agree with TRBD1. The CDR3 contains 15 residues. Germline V gene lookup returns CDR1 ENHRY and CDR2 SYGVKD. With 3 bases clipped from V and 1 base from J, the junction kept 2 bases outside the gene matches. The CDR3 DNA reads as TGTGCCATCAGTGACCGGACAGGGTCCTACAATGAGCAGTTCTTC. Its protein product is CAISDRTGSYNEQFF.

This clonotype was counted ten times or more. The CDR3 region is CASSSPWGADYGYTF. The CDR3 DNA reads TGTGCCAGCAGCTCCCCTTGGGGGGCCGACTATGGCTACACCTTC. V gene TRBV11-3 combines with J gene TRBJ1-2; possible D gene TRBD1, 6 bases. This CDR3 is built from 15 residues. Deletions cut 4 bases from V and 3 bases from J, with 15 bases between. CDR1 is SGHNT, CDR2 YENEEA, per germline.

This clonotype came up once. The chain carries TRBV9 and TRBJ1-6, with no clear D. The germline V gene encodes CDR1 SGDLS and CDR2 YYNGEE. Between the trimmed V and J ends, which lost 4 bases and 5 bases, there was a span of 10 bases. The CDR3 is 14 amino acids. In DNA, the CDR3 is TGTGCCAGCAGCCCCCGAGGGAATAATTCACCCCTCCACTTT. This translates into CASSPRGNNSPLHF.

This clonotype showed up many times. This chain links TRBV19 with TRBJ2-5; D not resolved. The germline CDR1 and CDR2 sequences are LNHDA and SQIVND (reference sequence). The CDR3 extends over 13 amino acids. V lost 3 bases to trimming and J lost 2 bases, with 7 bases between them. The CDR3 protein is CASSIRQQETQYF. The DNA for the CDR3 is TGTGCCAGTAGTATTCGGCAGCAAGAGACCCAGTACTTC.

This clonotype was recorded many times. The chain uses TRBV12-3 or TRBV12-4 and TRBJ1-1; TRBD1 matches 7 bases. V lost 4 bases to trimming and J lost 4 bases; unmatched junction nucleotides: 12. The CDR3 runs to 16 residues. The CDR3 DNA reads as TGTGCCAGCAGTTCAATAGCTAGGACAGGTTCCACTGAAGCTTTCTTT. Its protein is CASSSIARTGSTEAFF.

This clonotype was found once. This chain connects TRBV12-3 or TRBV12-4 to TRBJ1-5; possibly TRBD1 for D (5 bases). V lost 4 bases, J lost 1 base, and 14 bases lay in between. There are 16 residues in the CDR3. CDR3 protein: CASSWDALGSNQPQHF. The DNA of the CDR3 is TGTGCCAGCAGTTGGGACGCACTTGGGAGCAATCAGCCCCAGCATTTT.

The CDR3 loop is CASSLSLAGGQETQYF. CDR3 in DNA: TGTGCCAGCAGCTTGAGTTTAGCGGGGGGACAAGAGACCCAGTACTTC. The chain employs TRBV5-5 and TRBJ2-5, with 10 positions matching TRBD2. Germline V gives CDR1 SGHKS, CDR2 YYEKEE (reference sequence). Trimming at V came to 1 base and at J to 2 bases, leaving 5 bases not matched to a gene. The CDR3 contains 16 residues.